The 25 T cell receptor beta chains presented below share a single source sample, sequenced in a study of early T cells in non-severe SARS-CoV-2 infection. A single record per CDR3 protein comes from TCRdb applying MiXCR to the 5' RACE reads. There are under 50,000 distinct CDR3 sequences in the sample; 3.5% to 4.5% occur only once, and approximately 5.9% lies in the top ten. Sequencing used whole blood. Receptors originate from an adult who was a healthcare worker with PCR-confirmed SARS-CoV-2 infection or an uninfected control (not recorded which).

The chain uses TRBV2 and TRBJ2-2; 9 nucleotides match TRBD1. The CDR3 length is 15 residues. V lost 9 bases, J lost 4 bases, and 9 bases stayed unmatched. Germline assignment: CDR1 SNHLY and CDR2 FYNNEI. The CDR3 region has the DNA TGTGCCAGTGGGGGACAGGGAGTGAGCACCGGGGAGCTGTTTTTT. This sequence encodes CASGGQGVSTGELFF.

This clonotype was detected many times. The V gene is TRBV14, the J gene TRBJ1-2; D perhaps matches TRBD1 (5 bases). The CDR3 has 13 residues. The V gene's germline CDR1 is SGHDN and CDR2 FVKESK. V gave up 1 base and J gave up 4 bases, with 7 bases separating them. The DNA of the CDR3 is TGTGCCAGCAGCCAAGCCAGGGCCTATGGCTACACCTTC. This encodes CASSQARAYGYTF.

This clonotype was counted between two and nine times. The CDR3 DNA reads TGTGCCAGCAGTTTATCCGGGACGGATACCTACGAGCAGTACTTC. This translates into CASSLSGTDTYEQYF. This chain uses TRBV6-5 with TRBJ2-7; tentatively, D is TRBD1 or TRBD2 (5 bases each). Trimming took off 4 bases at V and 2 bases at J, with 15 bases between the two ends. Germline V lookup: CDR1 MNHEY, CDR2 SVGAGI. The CDR3 spans 15 residues.

This clonotype appeared many times. The chain uses TRBV29-1 and TRBJ1-3; 7 positions match TRBD1. The CDR3 runs to 14 residues. J lost 3 bases, V lost 6 bases, and 8 bases had no gene match. Germline CDR1 and CDR2: SQVTM and ANQGSEA. CDR3 in DNA: TGCAGCGTAAAAAGACAGGGAGATGGAAACACCATATATTTT. Its protein product is CSVKRQGDGNTIYF.

The chain recombines TRBV9 with TRBJ2-1; 11 bases fit TRBD2. The V gene's germline CDR1 is SGDLS and CDR2 YYNGEE. The CDR3 extends over 16 amino acids. Losses at the gene ends were 0 bases for V and 1 base for J; bases not matched to a gene: 0. CDR3 bases: TGTGCCAGCAGCGTAGGACTAGCGGGGTCCTACAATGAGCAGTTCTTC. Amino acids: CASSVGLAGSYNEQFF.

In this sample, this clonotype turned up many times. This chain joins TRBV24-1 and TRBJ2-2; D not certain. The ends were cut back, 7 bases at V and 0 bases at J, with 8 bases in the middle. CDR3 length: 14 amino acids. Germline loops: CDR1 KGHDR, CDR2 SFDVKD. CDR3 protein: CATRAQANTGELFF. The CDR3 coding sequence is TGTGCCACCAGGGCCCAGGCGAACACCGGGGAGCTGTTTTTT.

This clonotype was picked up many times. CDR3 sequence: CSVGWDMGKNIQYF. CDR3 sequence (DNA): TGCAGCGTCGGATGGGACATGGGCAAAAACATTCAGTACTTC. The chain joins TRBV29-1 to TRBJ2-4; D perhaps matches TRBD1 (6 bases). The CDR3 totals 14 residues. The germline V gene encodes CDR1 SQVTM and CDR2 ANQGSEA. Trimming took off 6 bases at V and 3 bases at J, with 15 bases between the two ends.

The V and J genes are TRBV6-5 and TRBJ2-7; TRBD1 matches at 9 bases. Trimming removed 6 bases from V and 12 bases from J; junction bases left unmatched: 6. This CDR3 is built from 11 residues. CDR1 is MNHEY and CDR2 is SVGAGI in the germline V gene. The CDR3 DNA is TGTGCCAGCAGCCGGGGACAGGGTGTGTACTTC. Protein sequence: CASSRGQGVYF.

This clonotype is classed as medium-sized. The chain links TRBV20-1 to TRBJ1-6; D is perhaps TRBD1 (5 bases). The ends were cut back, 3 bases at V and 2 bases at J, with 11 bases in the middle. Germline V gene sequence: CDR1 DFQATT, CDR2 SNEGSKA (reference sequence). The CDR3 length is 15 residues. In DNA form, the CDR3 reads TGCAGTGCTAGGGTCCCGGGACCCTATAATTCACCCCTCCACTTT. Protein sequence: CSARVPGPYNSPLHF.

This clonotype has just a few counts. The rearrangement links TRBV5-8 to TRBJ1-1; 10 nucleotides line up with TRBD1. Per the germline V gene, CDR1 is SGHTS and CDR2 is YDEGEE. With V trimmed by 2 bases and J by 4 bases, 8 bases remained unmatched. The CDR3 loop spans 16 amino acids. CDR3: CASSLFPGQGITEAFF. The CDR3 DNA follows: TGTGCCAGCAGCTTATTTCCGGGACAGGGGATCACTGAAGCTTTCTTT.

This clonotype was counted at least ten times. The V gene is TRBV12-3 or TRBV12-4, the J gene TRBJ2-5, with D possibly TRBD2 on 5 matching bases. The V end was cut by 4 bases, the J end by 5 bases, with 17 bases between. There are 15 residues in the CDR3. CDR3 sequence (DNA): TGTGCCAGCAGTTCACCCGGGGTAGTAAGTGAGACCCAGTACTTC. Protein sequence: CASSSPGVVSETQYF.

This clonotype was observed a few times. This chain uses TRBV3-1 with TRBJ1-6; 8 bases map to TRBD1. Germline CDR1 and CDR2: LGHDT and YNNKEL (reference sequence). The ends lost 5 bases at V and 9 bases at J; junction bases unmatched: 6. CDR3 length: 14 amino acids. The DNA for the CDR3 is TGTGCCAGCAGCATAGACAGGGGAAGTTCACCCCTCCACTTT. Its protein product is CASSIDRGSSPLHF.

This clonotype showed up many times. The chain uses TRBV30 and TRBJ1-1; D remains unclear. This CDR3 is 13 amino acids long. V dropped 2 bases and J dropped 4 bases, with 11 bases sitting between them. Germline lookup yields CDR1 GTSNPN and CDR2 SVGIG (reference sequence). The CDR3 DNA is TGTGCCTGGAGTCGGGAGCCGGCCACTGAAGCTTTCTTT. Amino acids: CAWSREPATEAFF.

V usage is TRBV7-2 and J usage is TRBJ2-3; D remains ambiguous. Germline V CDR1 and CDR2: SGHTA, FQGNSA. Trimming took 7 bases from V and 7 from J, leaving 9 bases between them. The CDR3 covers 11 residues. CDR3 protein: CASTPANTQYF. The DNA of the CDR3 is TGTGCCAGCACCCCAGCAAATACGCAGTATTTT.

Ten or more counts support this clonotype. The rearrangement links TRBV20-1 to TRBJ1-1; no definite D call. CDR1 and CDR2 from the germline V gene are DFQATT and SNEGSKA (reference sequence). V shed 8 bases and J shed 6 bases, with 13 bases lying between them. The CDR3 spans 11 residues. Here the CDR3 DNA reads TGCAGTTCATTCTCGATGTCTGAAGCTTTCTTT. As protein: CSSFSMSEAFF.

This clonotype has a handful of counts. J is TRBJ2-1 and V is TRBV29-1; 9 bases fit TRBD2. V shed 5 bases, J shed 10 bases, and the junction held 6 bases outside the gene matches. Germline lookup yields CDR1 SQVTM and CDR2 ANQGSEA. The CDR3 totals 12 residues. The CDR3 region has the DNA TGCAGCGTTCTCCCGACTAGCGGAGAGCAGTTCTTC. This encodes CSVLPTSGEQFF.

The rearrangement uses TRBV10-3 and TRBJ2-1; 7 bases map to TRBD2. The CDR3 runs 13 residues. CDR1 ENHRY and CDR2 SYGVKD come from the germline V gene. V gave up 6 bases and J gave up 9 bases; unmatched junction bases: 8. CDR3 loop: CAIRGLGPGEQFF. CDR3 DNA sequence: TGTGCCATCAGAGGACTAGGGCCGGGTGAGCAGTTCTTC.

Ten or more counts support this clonotype. This chain connects TRBV3-1 to TRBJ2-1; D might be TRBD2 (7 bases). Germline CDR1 reads LGHDT; CDR2 reads YNNKEL (reference sequence). V lost 0 bases to trimming and J lost 8 bases, with 11 bases between them. The CDR3 loop spans 14 amino acids. This CDR3 reads CASSQDWGGHEQFF. The CDR3 bases are TGTGCCAGCAGCCAAGATTGGGGGGGGCATGAGCAGTTCTTC.

This clonotype was counted many times. The rearrangement joins TRBV29-1 to TRBJ1-2; D might be TRBD1 (5 bases). Per germline, CDR1 SQVTM and CDR2 ANQGSEA. The CDR3 is 17 amino acids. V lost 0 bases, J lost 5 bases, and 22 bases lay in between. As DNA, the CDR3 is TGCAGCGTTGAAGATCGTCCTGGACAAGGCGCTCTATATGGCTACACCTTC. Protein sequence: CSVEDRPGQGALYGYTF. Together with reference TRBV29-1 and TRBJ1-2, the CDR3 gives the full variable domain: SAVISQKPSRDICQRGTSLTIQCQVDSQVTMMFWYRQQPGQSLTLIATANQGSEATYESGFVIDKFPISRPNLTFSTLTVSNMSPEDSSIYLCSVEDRPGQGALYGYTFGSGTRLTVV.

This clonotype is classed as medium-sized. This chain links TRBV12-3 or TRBV12-4 with TRBJ2-3; D not resolved. This CDR3 has 15 residues. Deletions cut 5 bases from V and 2 bases from J, with 14 bases between. CDR3 amino acids: CASSPNGAPTDTQYF. In nucleotides, the CDR3 is TGTGCCAGCAGTCCGAACGGTGCCCCCACAGATACGCAGTATTTT.

Many counts were recorded for this clonotype. The V gene is TRBV7-2, the J gene TRBJ2-7; D is unclear. The CDR3 runs to 14 residues. Per the germline V gene, CDR1 is SGHTA and CDR2 is FQGNSA. Trimming removed 2 bases at V and 4 bases at J, with 12 bases between. The CDR3 here is CASSLMSVSYEQYF. The CDR3 DNA follows: TGTGCCAGCAGCTTAATGAGTGTCTCGTACGAGCAGTACTTC. Full variable domain (missing parts from reference TRBV7-2 and TRBJ2-7): GAGVSQSPSNKVTEKGKDVELRCDPISGHTALYWYRQSLGQGLEFLIYFQGNSAPDKSGLPSDRFSAERTGGSVSTLTIQRTQQEDSAVYLCASSLMSVSYEQYFGPGTRLTVT.

The table lists this clonotype with many counts. The chain couples TRBV11-3 to TRBJ2-1; perhaps D is TRBD1 or TRBD2 (5 bases each). The germline V and J ends were trimmed by 5 bases and 6 bases, with 11 bases remaining between them. Per germline, CDR1 SGHNT and CDR2 YENEEA. The CDR3 sequence is 13 residues long. The CDR3 coding sequence is TGTGCCAGCAGCGTTACTAGGGGCAATGAGCAGTTCTTC. It yields the protein CASSVTRGNEQFF.

V gene TRBV9 combines with J gene TRBJ2-7; 9 positions match TRBD2. CDR3 length: 14 residues. The germline V gene has CDR1 SGDLS and CDR2 YYNGEE. The V segment lost 0 bases and the J segment 3 bases; nucleotides outside the gene matches: 1. CDR3 loop: CASSVGAGGYEQYF. CDR3 nucleotide sequence: TGTGCCAGCAGCGTAGGAGCGGGGGGCTACGAGCAGTACTTC.

At least ten counts were recorded for this clonotype. The chain joins TRBV12-3 or TRBV12-4 to TRBJ1-2; no clear D gene. The CDR3 extends over 13 amino acids. V shed 5 bases and J shed 1 base, with 8 bases lying between them. The CDR3: CASSQELNYGYTF. CDR3 in DNA: TGTGCCAGCAGTCAGGAGCTTAACTATGGCTACACCTTC.

This clonotype was recorded many times. The chain is built from TRBV18 and TRBJ2-6; D might be TRBD1 (5 bases). The CDR3 runs to 15 residues. Per germline, CDR1 KGHSH and CDR2 LQKENI. V gave up 1 base and J gave up 6 bases, with 10 bases separating them. The DNA of the CDR3 is TGTGCCAGCTCACCACAGCGACAGTTGGCCAACGTCCTGACTTTC. It encodes CASSPQRQLANVLTF.